Following are 23 T cell receptor beta chains from one sample sequenced in a study of T cell responses to AZD1222 COVID-19 vaccine. The method was immunoSEQ multiplex PCR; TCRdb's version includes in-frame clones alone and lacks a portion of them. The sample includes some 99,000 clones, roughly 90% of them seen just once. Material: peripheral blood, obtained 28 days after the second AZD1222 dose. The receptors shown here come from an adult who received the AZD1222 COVID-19 vaccine.

The CDR3 sequence is CASSLNVGDTEAFF. The DNA for the CDR3 is TGTGCCAGCAGCTTGAACGTCGGAGACACTGAAGCTTTCTTT. The chain joins TRBV5-4 to TRBJ1-1; unclear D gene. V was shortened by 1 base and J by 3 bases, with 10 bases between the two germline ends. The CDR3 contains 14 residues. Germline CDR1 and CDR2: SGHNT and YYREEE (reference sequence).

The V call is TRBV11-2, the J call TRBJ2-7; 8 bases map to TRBD2. With V trimmed by 2 bases and J by 1 base, 4 bases remained unmatched. The germline V gene encodes CDR1 SGHAT and CDR2 FQNNGV. The CDR3 contains 15 residues. This chain's CDR3 is CASSLLSGESYEQYF. The CDR3 DNA sequence: TGTGCCAGCAGCTTACTTAGCGGGGAATCCTACGAGCAGTACTTC.

The chain employs TRBV30 and TRBJ2-7, with 8 bases identical to TRBD2. The V and J ends lost 7 bases and 0 bases, in that order; junction bases with no gene match: 8. The CDR3 spans 14 residues. Germline CDR1 is GTSNPN and CDR2 is SVGIG (reference sequence). The DNA of the CDR3 is TGTGCCTCGCAAGCGGGAGCGAGCTCCTACGAGCAGTACTTC. It translates to CASQAGASSYEQYF. Looking up the rest from reference TRBV30 and TRBJ2-7 gives the full variable domain: SQTIHQWPATLVQPVGSPLSLECTVEGTSNPNLYWYRQAAGRGLQLLFYSVGIGQISSEVPQNLSASRPQDRQFILSSKKLLLSDSGFYLCASQAGASSYEQYFGPGTRLTVT.

The DNA of the CDR3 is TGTGCTAGTGGTCCTCGGGCGGGAGGGCTTAACTACGAGCAGTACTTC. Its protein is CASGPRAGGLNYEQYF. V is TRBV12-5 and J is TRBJ2-7, with 9 bases fitting TRBD2. V lost 5 bases to trimming and J lost 3 bases; unmatched junction nucleotides: 11. Per the germline V gene, CDR1 is LGHNT and CDR2 is FRNRAP. This CDR3 has 16 residues. The whole variable domain, filled in from reference TRBV12-5 and TRBJ2-7, reads DARVTQTPRHKVTEMGQEVTMRCQPILGHNTVFWYRQTMMQGLELLAYFRNRAPLDDSGMPKDRFSAEMPDATLATLKIQPSEPRDSAVYFCASGPRAGGLNYEQYFGPGTRLTVT.

The J gene is TRBJ2-7, the V gene TRBV12-5; D perhaps matches TRBD2 (5 bases). The germline V and J ends were trimmed by 0 bases and 1 base, with 22 bases remaining between them. This CDR3 comprises 19 residues. The V gene's germline CDR1 is LGHNT and CDR2 FRNRAP. CDR3 DNA sequence: TGTGCTAGTGGTTTGGTACTAGGCCAGATTTTAAAAAAATCCTACGAGCAGTACTTC. This translates into CASGLVLGQILKKSYEQYF.

The chain recombines TRBV5-1 with TRBJ2-7, with D tentatively TRBD1 (5 bases). Germline lookup yields CDR1 SGHRS and CDR2 YFSETQ. CDR3 length equals 14 residues. With 3 bases removed from V and 5 bases from J, the gap between germline ends came to 15 bases. The chain's CDR3 is CASSSYQGPDEQYF. The CDR3 bases are TGCGCCAGCAGCTCCTATCAGGGTCCGGACGAGCAGTACTTC. Supplemented by reference TRBV5-1 and TRBJ2-7, the full variable domain reads KAGVTQTPRYLIKTRGQQVTLSCSPISGHRSVSWYQQTPGQGLQFLFEYFSETQRNKGNFPGRFSGRQFSNSRSEMNVSTLELGDSALYLCASSSYQGPDEQYFGPGTRLTVT.

The V and J genes are TRBV7-6 and TRBJ2-5, with D hard to call. V lost 5 bases to trimming and J lost 1 base, with 2 bases between them. The CDR3 extends over 11 amino acids. Germline V lookup: CDR1 SGHVS, CDR2 FNYEAQ. The CDR3 DNA reads as TGTGCCAGCAGCGGCCAAGAGACCCAGTACTTC. Translation gives CASSGQETQYF.

V is TRBV20-1 and J is TRBJ1-5, with no clear D. This CDR3 is built from 15 residues. Per the germline V gene, CDR1 is DFQATT and CDR2 is SNEGSKA (reference sequence). V lost 5 bases, J lost 1 base, and 15 bases lay in between. The CDR3, as DNA: TGCAGTGCTCGTGGCGTGCGGGGAAGCAATCAGCCCCAGCATTTT. Translation: CSARGVRGSNQPQHF.

The V and J genes are TRBV10-3 and TRBJ1-5; 7 nucleotides agree with TRBD1. Germline V gene lookup returns CDR1 ENHRY and CDR2 SYGVKD. The CDR3 sequence is 18 residues long. The trim removed 4 bases at V and 1 base at J, leaving 13 bases unmatched. CDR3 region: CAISVGGGGFGSNQPQHF. CDR3 nucleotide sequence: TGTGCCATCAGTGTAGGAGGGGGCGGTTTTGGCAGCAATCAGCCCCAGCATTTT.

The V and J genes are TRBV6-2 or TRBV6-3 and TRBJ1-4, with a tentative D call TRBD1 (5 bases). V was trimmed by 4 bases and J by 5 bases, leaving 11 bases between them. The germline gives CDR1 MNHEY, CDR2 SVGEGT. The length of the CDR3 is 14 residues. The CDR3 region has the DNA TGTGCCAGCAGTTCCCGACAGAGCAATGAAAAACTGTTTTTT. This sequence encodes CASSSRQSNEKLFF.

The chain joins TRBV30 to TRBJ1-6; TRBD1 agrees at 7 bases. Looked up from germline, CDR1 is GTSNPN and CDR2 is SVGIG (reference sequence). J was trimmed by 7 bases and V by 5 bases; bases with no gene match: 5. CDR3 size: 13 residues. CDR3 in amino acids: CAWGRDSNSPLHF. DNA for the CDR3: TGTGCCTGGGGAAGGGACAGCAATTCACCCCTCCACTTT.

The J gene is TRBJ2-1, the V gene TRBV6-4; 7 bases fit TRBD2. CDR3 size: 14 residues. Germline-derived CDR1 and CDR2 are MRHNA and SNTAGT. V lost 3 bases and J lost 4; bases outside the gene matches: 3. CDR3 sequence (DNA): TGTGCCAGCAGTGAGGCTAGCGGATACAATGAGCAGTTCTTC. As protein: CASSEASGYNEQFF.

The chain uses TRBV9 and TRBJ2-1, with 8 bases fitting TRBD2. Germline assignment: CDR1 SGDLS and CDR2 YYNGEE. Trimming took 3 bases from V and 0 from J; bases not matched to a gene: 8. This CDR3 comprises 17 residues. DNA for the CDR3: TGTGCCAGCAGCGAACGACTAGCGTACAGCTCCTACAATGAGCAGTTCTTC. This sequence encodes CASSERLAYSSYNEQFF.

The chain combines TRBV7-8 with TRBJ2-7, with 8 bases lining up with TRBD1. Germline trimming cut 5 bases from V and 1 base from J; bases unmatched to any gene: 4. The germline V gene has CDR1 SGHVS and CDR2 FQNEAQ. CDR3 length equals 14 residues. The CDR3 DNA is TGTGCCAGCAGCGCGCAGGGGGCTTCCTACGAGCAGTACTTC. This sequence encodes CASSAQGASYEQYF.

This chain joins TRBV5-8 and TRBJ1-6; D is possibly TRBD1 (6 bases). Deletions cut 0 bases from V and 7 bases from J, with 11 bases between. This CDR3 contains 15 residues. Germline-derived CDR1 and CDR2 are SGHTS and YDEGEE. The chain's CDR3 is CASSLGQDRNSPLHF. CDR3 bases: TGTGCCAGCAGCTTGGGACAGGATCGCAATTCACCCCTCCACTTT.

The V call is TRBV6-1, the J call TRBJ1-6; 8 bases are a match to TRBD1. CDR1 MNHNS and CDR2 SASEGT come from the germline V gene. V lost 2 bases, J lost 5 bases, and 5 bases stayed unmatched. This CDR3 has 16 amino acids. DNA for the CDR3: TGTGCCAGCAGTGAATTTCTGACAGGGGATAATTCACCCCTCCACTTT. It is translated as CASSEFLTGDNSPLHF.

As DNA, the CDR3 is TGTGCCAGCAGCCGCGACAGGGTTGATGAAAAACTGTTTTTT. Residues: CASSRDRVDEKLFF. The V and J genes are TRBV7-2 and TRBJ1-4; 7 nucleotides align to TRBD1. With 5 bases clipped from V and 6 bases from J, the junction kept 6 bases outside the gene matches. There are 14 residues in the CDR3. CDR1 is SGHTA and CDR2 is FQGNSA in the germline V gene.

The chain uses TRBV7-2 and TRBJ1-6; TRBD1 matches at 8 bases. Germline values: CDR1 SGHTA, CDR2 FQGNSA. The CDR3 consists of 15 residues. With V trimmed by 5 bases and J by 7 bases, 7 bases remained unmatched. The CDR3, as DNA: TGTGCCAGCAGCCTCCGACAGGGGACCAATTCACCCCTCCACTTT. Amino acid sequence: CASSLRQGTNSPLHF.

The chain couples TRBV5-1 to TRBJ1-2; 10 bases are shared with TRBD1. CDR3 length: 15 residues. Germline V gene sequence: CDR1 SGHRS, CDR2 YFSETQ. V gave up 1 base and J gave up 6 bases; unmatched junction bases: 6. This CDR3 is CASSLSGTGVDGYTF. CDR3 in DNA: TGCGCCAGCAGCTTGTCCGGGACAGGGGTCGATGGCTACACCTTC.

The chain recombines TRBV18 with TRBJ2-1; a possible D gene is TRBD1 (5 bases). V gave up 1 base and J gave up 0 bases, with 13 bases separating them. Germline CDR1 reads KGHSH; CDR2 reads LQKENI. The CDR3 length is 17 residues. This CDR3 reads CASSPLWGPGSYNEQFF. CDR3 nucleotide sequence: TGTGCCAGCTCACCACTCTGGGGCCCAGGCTCCTACAATGAGCAGTTCTTC.

The rearrangement joins TRBV30 to TRBJ1-5; D unresolved. The germline gives CDR1 GTSNPN, CDR2 SVGIG (reference sequence). Trimming removed 1 base at V and 5 bases at J, with 9 bases between. This CDR3 is built from 13 residues. In DNA, the CDR3 is TGTGCCTGGAGTGGCAGCCTGGATCAGCCCCAGCATTTT. Amino acids: CAWSGSLDQPQHF. The full variable domain, completed using reference TRBV30 and TRBJ1-5, is SQTIHQWPATLVQPVGSPLSLECTVEGTSNPNLYWYRQAAGRGLQLLFYSVGIGQISSEVPQNLSASRPQDRQFILSSKKLLLSDSGFYLCAWSGSLDQPQHFGDGTRLSIL.

The chain links TRBV12-5 to TRBJ2-1, with a tentative D call TRBD1 (5 bases). Looked up from germline, CDR1 is LGHNT and CDR2 is FRNRAP. Trimming took 2 bases from V and 9 from J, leaving 11 bases between them. This CDR3 contains 13 residues. CDR3 loop: CASGLPDRSEQFF. As DNA, the CDR3 is TGTGCTAGTGGTTTGCCAGACAGATCTGAGCAGTTCTTC.

The rearrangement joins TRBV6-4 to TRBJ2-1, with 10 bases fitting TRBD1. The CDR3 extends over 13 amino acids. Germline V gene lookup returns CDR1 MRHNA and CDR2 SNTAGT. V was pared by 2 bases and J by 9 bases, with 1 base of the junction left unmatched. This CDR3 reads CASSDDRGLEQFF. For the CDR3, the DNA is TGTGCCAGCAGTGACGACAGGGGGCTTGAGCAGTTCTTC.